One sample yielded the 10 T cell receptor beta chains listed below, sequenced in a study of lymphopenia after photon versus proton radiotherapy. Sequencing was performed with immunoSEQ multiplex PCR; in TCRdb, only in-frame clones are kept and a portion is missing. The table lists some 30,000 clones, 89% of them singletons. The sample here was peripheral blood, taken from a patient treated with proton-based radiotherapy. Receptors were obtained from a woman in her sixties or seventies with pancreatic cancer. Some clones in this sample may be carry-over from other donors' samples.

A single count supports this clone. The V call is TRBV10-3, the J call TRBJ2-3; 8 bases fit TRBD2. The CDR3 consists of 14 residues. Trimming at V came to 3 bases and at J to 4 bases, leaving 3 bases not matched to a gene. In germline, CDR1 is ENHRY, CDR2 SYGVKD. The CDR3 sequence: CAISDSGIADTQYF. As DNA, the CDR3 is TGTGCCATCAGTGATAGCGGGATCGCAGATACGCAGTATTTT.

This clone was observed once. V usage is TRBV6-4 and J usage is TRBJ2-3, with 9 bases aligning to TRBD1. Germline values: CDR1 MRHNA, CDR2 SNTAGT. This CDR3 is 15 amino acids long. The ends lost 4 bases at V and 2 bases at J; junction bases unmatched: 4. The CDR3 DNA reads TGTGCCAGCAGTGCCGGGACAGGGTACACAGATACGCAGTATTTT. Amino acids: CASSAGTGYTDTQYF.

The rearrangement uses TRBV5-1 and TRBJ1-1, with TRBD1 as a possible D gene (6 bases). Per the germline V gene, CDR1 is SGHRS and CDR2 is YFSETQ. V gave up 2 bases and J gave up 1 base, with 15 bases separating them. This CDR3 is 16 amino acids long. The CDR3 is CASSLRGGQSNTEAFF. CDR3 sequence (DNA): TGCGCCAGCAGCTTAAGGGGGGGCCAATCGAACACTGAAGCTTTCTTT.

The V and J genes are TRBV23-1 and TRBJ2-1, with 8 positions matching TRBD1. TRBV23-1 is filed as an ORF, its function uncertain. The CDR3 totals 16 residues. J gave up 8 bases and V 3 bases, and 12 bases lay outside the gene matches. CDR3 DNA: TGCGCCAGCAGTCATCCTGACAGGGGAAGAAGCGATGAGCAGTTCTTC. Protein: CASSHPDRGRSDEQFF.

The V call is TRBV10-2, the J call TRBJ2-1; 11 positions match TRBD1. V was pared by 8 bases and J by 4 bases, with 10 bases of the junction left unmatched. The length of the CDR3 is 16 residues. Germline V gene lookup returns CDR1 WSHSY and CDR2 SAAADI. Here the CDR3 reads CASDGQGASVYNEQFF. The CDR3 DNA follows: TGCGCCAGCGACGGACAGGGGGCTTCGGTGTACAATGAGCAGTTCTTC.

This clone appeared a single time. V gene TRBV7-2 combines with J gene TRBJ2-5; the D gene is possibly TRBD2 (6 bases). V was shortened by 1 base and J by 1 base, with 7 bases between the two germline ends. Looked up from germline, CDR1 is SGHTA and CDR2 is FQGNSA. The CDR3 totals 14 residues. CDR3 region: CASSLGSGQETQYF. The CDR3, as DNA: TGTGCCAGCAGCTTAGGTAGCGGCCAAGAGACCCAGTACTTC.

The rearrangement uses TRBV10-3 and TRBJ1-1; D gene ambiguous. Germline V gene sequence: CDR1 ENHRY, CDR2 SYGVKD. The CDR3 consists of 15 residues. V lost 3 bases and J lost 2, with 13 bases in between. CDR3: CAISEFAPFNTEAFF. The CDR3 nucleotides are TGTGCCATCAGTGAATTTGCCCCCTTTAACACTGAAGCTTTCTTT.

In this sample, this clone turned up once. The CDR3 loop is CASSYRLAGDEQYF. The CDR3 nucleotides read TGTGCCAGCAGTTACCGTCTAGCGGGAGACGAGCAGTACTTC. V and J are TRBV6-5 and TRBJ2-7; 10 nucleotides line up with TRBD2. Germline loops: CDR1 MNHEY, CDR2 SVGAGI. V trimming: 2 bases; J trimming: 5 bases; junction bases outside the gene matches: 3. The CDR3 is 14 amino acids.

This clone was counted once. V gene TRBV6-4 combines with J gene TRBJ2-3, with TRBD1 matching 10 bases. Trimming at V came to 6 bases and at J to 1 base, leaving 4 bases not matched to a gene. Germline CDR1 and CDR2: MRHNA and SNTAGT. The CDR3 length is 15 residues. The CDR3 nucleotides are TGTGCCAGCAGCGACAGGGGGCTCGGCACAGATACGCAGTATTTT. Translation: CASSDRGLGTDTQYF.

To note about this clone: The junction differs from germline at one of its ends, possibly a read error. Here the CDR3 reads CAWTSGYLAPRGNGQFF. In DNA form, the CDR3 reads TGTGCCTGGACTAGCGGGTATCTGGCTCCACGGGGCAATGGGCAGTTCTTC. The chain uses TRBV30 and TRBJ2-1, with 8 bases fitting TRBD2. This CDR3 is built from 17 residues. Germline V CDR1 and CDR2: GTSNPN, SVGIG (reference sequence).